This paragraph reports one T cell receptor (beta chain). Its cognate antigen has yet to be identified. One base away there is no much larger clone; base qualities are not given. This entry comes from a study of T-cell reconstitution after alpha-beta-depleted transplantation in children (dated by TCRdb to about 2016). Study-level background: T-cell immune reconstitution after TCRalphabeta/CD19-depleted allogeneic hematopoietic cell transplantation in children was quantitatively tracked in the study by means of TCR repertoire profiling.

This specimen's treatment or condition label, interpreted: allogeneic hematopoietic cell transplantation with graft depleted of TCRalphabeta T cells and CD19 B cells. The children who served as transplant recipients had been given grafts of TCRalphabeta/CD19-depleted allogeneic hematopoietic cells. From a lookup of the germline V gene (reference sequence), CDR1 and CDR2 are DFQATT and SNEGSKA. V drops 7 bases and J drops 2 bases, leaving 15 bases in between. The CDR3, from cysteine to phenylalanine, totals 13 residues. Of the read, only the CDR3 DNA is kept; its 39 bases are in frame from base 1. Summary of the overall study and its limitations: The high TCRbeta diversity at day 60 in some patients was ascribed to recipient T cells and intrathymic progenitors that had survived conditioning. Apparently early alphabetaT-cell count recovery about two months after transplant reportedly relied on only several hundred rapidly expanded clones derived from non-depleted graft cells. The frequencies of hyperexpanded clones fell over the following months, and after one year, T-cell counts and TCRbeta diversity were mostly attributed to newly produced T cells.

The library was generated by PCR. Sequencing was performed on an Illumina HiSeq 2500. TCR libraries were prepared with molecular barcoding, using unique molecular identifiers to normalize TCRbeta repertoire quantification. TCRdb reanalyzed the raw reads on its own, using fastp at Q25 for trimming and MiXCR for clone calling, and kept in-frame beta chains. Rows with a matching CDR3 protein are joined into one entry that keeps the most common DNA and genes. The sample table lists under 850,000 distinct CDR3 sequences, roughly 13% of them with a count of one. The ten largest clones add up to approximately 0.8% of the sample.

The V and J genes are TRBV20-1 and TRBJ2-7; the D gene may be TRBD1 or TRBD2, since each aligns over 5 bases. Source: PBMCs, taken before TCRalphabeta/CD19-depleted stem cell transplant. The receptor was isolated from a girl aged 2 to 9 with congenital amegakaryocytic thrombocytopenia, due to receive a stem cell transplant. At the DNA level, the sequence is TGCAGTGATAGGGAAAGGGACCCCTACGAGCAGTACTTC. Translation gives CSDRERDPYEQYF.